The clone carrying this T cell receptor (beta chain) was observed many times. Described time point: newly diagnosed GD, antithyroid drugs for less than 3 months. The authors made the TCR library using RNA they extracted from PBMCs. These data originate in a study of regulatory T cells in long-lasting Graves disease. The TCR beta library used iRepertoire HTBI primers with Arm-PCR amplification of CDR3. MiXCR was run by TCRdb on the multiplex PCR reads, yielding one entry per CDR3 protein. The table records a few hundred thousand distinct CDR3 sequences, about 15% of them present only once. The CDR3 totals 15 residues. Trimming took off 4 bases at V and 8 bases at J, with 18 bases between the two ends. Germline V gene sequence: CDR1 MDHEN, CDR2 SYDVKM. A further study also used this sample, focusing on T cells in Graves' hyperthyroidism and ophthalmopathy. That paper notes: The study enrolled patients aged 18 to 65 with newly diagnosed hyperthyroidism of under 2 months' duration.

The sequencing here drew on peripheral blood mononuclear cells (PBMCs), taken at new diagnosis, from a patient treated with antithyroid drugs. The TCR was taken from a woman aged 40 to 50 with Graves disease. V usage is TRBV28 and J usage is TRBJ2-1; maybe TRBD1 (5 bases). The CDR3 DNA reads TGTGCCAGCAGTTCCCCAGGGCTCCTAGTGGATGAGCAGTTCTTC. This translates into CASSSPGLLVDEQFF.